The entry that follows covers one T cell receptor beta chain sequence. No antigen is known for it. No infections or other immune events were documented during collection. This sample was included in a study of identifying expanded T cells in peripheral blood. The protocol was immunoSEQ multiplex PCR, while the TCRdb copy is restricted to in-frame clones and leaves out a portion. The table has about 130,000 clones, roughly 90% seen once. The V end lost 2 bases, the J end lost 1 base, and 8 bases lay between the germline ends. The CDR3 consists of 14 residues. Germline-derived CDR1 and CDR2 are KGHSH and LQKENI. General study findings and limits: Differentially abundant clones: approximately 1.3 between replicates, 16.4 at 2 to 3 weeks, less than 20 at four.

The receptor's source is a person aged 18 to 75 in good health. The J gene is TRBJ1-1, the V gene TRBV18, with D unresolved. Sequencing was done on a sample of blood. CDR3 protein: CASSPEEGNTEAFF. In DNA, the CDR3 is TGTGCCAGCTCACCAGAGGAGGGGAACACTGAAGCTTTCTTT.